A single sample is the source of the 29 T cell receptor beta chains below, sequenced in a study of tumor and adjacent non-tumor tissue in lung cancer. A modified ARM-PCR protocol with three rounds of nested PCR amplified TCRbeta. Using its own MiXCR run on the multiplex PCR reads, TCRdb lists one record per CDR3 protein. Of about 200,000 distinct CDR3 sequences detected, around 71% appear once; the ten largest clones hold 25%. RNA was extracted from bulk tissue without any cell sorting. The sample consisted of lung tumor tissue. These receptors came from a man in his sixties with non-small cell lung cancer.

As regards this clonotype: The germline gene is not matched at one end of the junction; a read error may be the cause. The CDR3: CAISYDRGGYEQFF. CDR3 nucleotide sequence: TGTGCCATCAGTTACGACAGGGGGGGATATGAGCAGTTCTTC. The chain has TRBV6-5 and TRBJ2-1; 9 bases line up with TRBD1. This CDR3 is 14 amino acids long. Germline lookup yields CDR1 MNHEY and CDR2 SVGAGI.

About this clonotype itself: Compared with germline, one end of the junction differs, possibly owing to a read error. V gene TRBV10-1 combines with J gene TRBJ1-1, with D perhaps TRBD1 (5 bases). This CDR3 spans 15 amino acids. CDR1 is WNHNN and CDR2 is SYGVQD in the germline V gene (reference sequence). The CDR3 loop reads CASSESTARNTEAFF. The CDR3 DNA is TGCGCCAGCAGTGAGTCGACAGCGAGGAACACTGAGGCTTTCTTT.

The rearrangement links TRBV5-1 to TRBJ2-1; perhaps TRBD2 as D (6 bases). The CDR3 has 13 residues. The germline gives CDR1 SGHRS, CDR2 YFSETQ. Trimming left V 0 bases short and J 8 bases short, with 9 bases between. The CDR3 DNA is TGCGCCAGCAGCTTGGTACTAGCCCATGAGCAGTTCTTC. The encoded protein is CASSLVLAHEQFF.

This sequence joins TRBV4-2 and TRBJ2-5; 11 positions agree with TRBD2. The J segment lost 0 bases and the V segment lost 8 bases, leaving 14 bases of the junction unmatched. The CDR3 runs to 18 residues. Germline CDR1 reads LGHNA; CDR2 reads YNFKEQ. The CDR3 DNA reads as TGTGCCAGCGACCAAGTTCTAGCGGGGGGTTCGTACCAAGAGACCCAGTACTTC. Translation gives CASDQVLAGGSYQETQYF.

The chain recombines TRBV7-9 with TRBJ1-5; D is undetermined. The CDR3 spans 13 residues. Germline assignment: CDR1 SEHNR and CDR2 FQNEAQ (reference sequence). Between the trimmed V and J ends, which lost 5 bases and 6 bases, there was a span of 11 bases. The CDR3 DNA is TGTGCCAGCAGCCTTCAGATGGGTCAGCCCCAGCATTTT. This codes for CASSLQMGQPQHF.

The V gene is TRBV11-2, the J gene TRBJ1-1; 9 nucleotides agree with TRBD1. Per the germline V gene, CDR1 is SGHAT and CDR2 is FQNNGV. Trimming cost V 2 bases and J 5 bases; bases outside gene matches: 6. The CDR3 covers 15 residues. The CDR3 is CASSLHGTGKTEAFF. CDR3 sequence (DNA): TGTGCCAGCAGCTTACACGGGACAGGGAAGACTGAAGCTTTCTTT.

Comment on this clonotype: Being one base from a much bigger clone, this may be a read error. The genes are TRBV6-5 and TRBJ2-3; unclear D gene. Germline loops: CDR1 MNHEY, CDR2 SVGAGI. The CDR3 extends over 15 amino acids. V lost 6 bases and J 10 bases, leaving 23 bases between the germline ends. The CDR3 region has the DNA TGTGCCAGCAGCCGCTCGTGGGCCCTGCCGGTCGCGCAGTATTTT. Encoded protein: CASSRSWALPVAQYF.

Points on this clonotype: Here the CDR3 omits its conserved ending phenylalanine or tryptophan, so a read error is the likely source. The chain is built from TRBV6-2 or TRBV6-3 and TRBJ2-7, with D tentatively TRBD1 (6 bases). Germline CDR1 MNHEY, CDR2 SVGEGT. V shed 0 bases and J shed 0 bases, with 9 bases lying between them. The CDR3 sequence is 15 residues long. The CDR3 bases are TGTGCCAGCAGTTACTCATCCAGGGGCTCCTACGAGCAGTACTTA. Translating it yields CASSYSSRGSYEQYL.

In nucleotides, the CDR3 is TGTGCCAGCAATACGGGGGGAAAAAATTACGAGCAGTACTTC. This translates into CASNTGGKNYEQYF. This chain uses TRBV11-3 with TRBJ2-7; 7 bases are a match to TRBD2. Germline V gene sequence: CDR1 SGHNT, CDR2 YENEEA. The junction had 10 bases not matched to a gene; V was cut back by 7 bases and J by 4 bases. The CDR3 totals 14 residues.

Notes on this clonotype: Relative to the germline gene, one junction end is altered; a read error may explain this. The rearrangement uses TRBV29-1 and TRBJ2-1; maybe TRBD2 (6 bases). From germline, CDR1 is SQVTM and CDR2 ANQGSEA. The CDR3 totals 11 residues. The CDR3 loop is CRVAPGLQQFF. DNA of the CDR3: TGCAGAGTTGCACCGGGACTGCAGCAGTTCTTC.

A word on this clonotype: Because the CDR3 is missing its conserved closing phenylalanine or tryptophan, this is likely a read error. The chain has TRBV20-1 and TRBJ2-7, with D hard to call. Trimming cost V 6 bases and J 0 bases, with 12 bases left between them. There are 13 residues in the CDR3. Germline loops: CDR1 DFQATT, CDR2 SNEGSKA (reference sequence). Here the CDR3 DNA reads TGCAGTGCGTACGCAGCTAGCTCCTACGAGCAGTACTAT. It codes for CSAYAASSYEQYY.

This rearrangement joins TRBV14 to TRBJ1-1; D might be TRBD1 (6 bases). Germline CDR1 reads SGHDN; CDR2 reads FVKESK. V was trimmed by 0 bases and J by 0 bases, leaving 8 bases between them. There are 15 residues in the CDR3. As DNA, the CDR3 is TGTGCCAGCAGCCAAGAAAGGACAGTGAACACTGAAGCTTTCTTT. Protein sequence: CASSQERTVNTEAFF.

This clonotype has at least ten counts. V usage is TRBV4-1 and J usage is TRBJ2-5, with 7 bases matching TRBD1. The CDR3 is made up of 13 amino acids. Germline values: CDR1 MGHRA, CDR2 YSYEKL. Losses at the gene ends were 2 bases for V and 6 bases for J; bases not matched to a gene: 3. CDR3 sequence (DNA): TGCGCCAGCAGCCAACTACAGGGGAAGACCCAGTACTTC. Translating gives CASSQLQGKTQYF.

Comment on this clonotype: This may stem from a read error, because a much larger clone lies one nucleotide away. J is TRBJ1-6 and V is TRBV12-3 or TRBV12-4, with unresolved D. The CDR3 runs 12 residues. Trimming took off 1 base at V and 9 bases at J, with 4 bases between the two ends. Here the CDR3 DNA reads TGTGCCAGCAGTTTAGGTTGTTCACCCCTCCACTTT. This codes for CASSLGCSPLHF.

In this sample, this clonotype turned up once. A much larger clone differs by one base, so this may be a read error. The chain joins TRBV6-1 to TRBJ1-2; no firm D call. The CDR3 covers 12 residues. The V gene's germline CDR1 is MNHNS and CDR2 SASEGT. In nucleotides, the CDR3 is TGTGCCAGAAGTGAATCTCACTATGGCTACACCTTC. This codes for CARSESHYGYTF.

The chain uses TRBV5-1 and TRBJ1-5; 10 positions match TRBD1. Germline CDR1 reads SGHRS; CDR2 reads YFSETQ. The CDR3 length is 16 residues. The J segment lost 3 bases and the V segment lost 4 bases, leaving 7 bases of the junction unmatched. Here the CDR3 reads CASSIGQGGANQPQHF. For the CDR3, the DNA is TGCGCCAGCAGCATTGGACAGGGGGGGGCCAATCAGCCCCAGCATTTT.

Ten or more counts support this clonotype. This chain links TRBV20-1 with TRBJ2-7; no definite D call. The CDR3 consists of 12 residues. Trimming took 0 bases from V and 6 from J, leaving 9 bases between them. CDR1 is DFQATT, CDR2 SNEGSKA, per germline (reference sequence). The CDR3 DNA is TGCAGTGCTAGAGAGCTCTCCCCCGAGCAGTACTTC. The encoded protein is CSARELSPEQYF.

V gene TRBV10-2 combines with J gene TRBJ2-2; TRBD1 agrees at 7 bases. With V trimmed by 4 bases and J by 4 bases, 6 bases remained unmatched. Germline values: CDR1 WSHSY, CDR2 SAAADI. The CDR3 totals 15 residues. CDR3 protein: CASSVGTARTGELFF. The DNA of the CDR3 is TGCGCCAGCAGTGTCGGGACAGCCCGCACCGGGGAGCTGTTTTTT.

CDR3 amino acids: CASSLAGGRLNTEAFF. The CDR3 bases are TGTGCCAGCAGCTTAGCGGGAGGACGACTGAACACTGAAGCTTTCTTT. The chain is built from TRBV7-8 and TRBJ1-1, with D unclear. Germline CDR1 and CDR2: SGHVS and FQNEAQ. Trimming removed 0 bases at V and 0 bases at J, with 11 bases between. The CDR3 extends over 16 amino acids. The full variable domain, with the rest looked up from reference TRBV7-8 and TRBJ1-1, is GAGVSQSPRYKVAKRGQDVALRCDPISGHVSLFWYQQALGQGPEFLTYFQNEAQLDKSGLPSDRFFAERPEGSVSTLKIQRTQQEDSAVYLCASSLAGGRLNTEAFFGQGTRLTVV.

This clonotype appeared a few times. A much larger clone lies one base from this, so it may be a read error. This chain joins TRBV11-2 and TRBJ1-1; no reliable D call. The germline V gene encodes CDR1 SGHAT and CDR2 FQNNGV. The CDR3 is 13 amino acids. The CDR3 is CAISFYGNTEAFF. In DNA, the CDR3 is TGTGCCATCAGCTTTTACGGGAACACTGAAGCTTTCTTT.

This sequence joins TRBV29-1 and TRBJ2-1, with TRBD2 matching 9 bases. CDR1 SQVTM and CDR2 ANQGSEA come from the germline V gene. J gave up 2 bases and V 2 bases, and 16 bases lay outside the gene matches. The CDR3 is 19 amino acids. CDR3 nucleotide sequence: TGCAGCGTTGAATTGATGATTAGCGGGGGCGCTTCGGCCTACAATGAGCAGTTCTTC. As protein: CSVELMISGGASAYNEQFF.

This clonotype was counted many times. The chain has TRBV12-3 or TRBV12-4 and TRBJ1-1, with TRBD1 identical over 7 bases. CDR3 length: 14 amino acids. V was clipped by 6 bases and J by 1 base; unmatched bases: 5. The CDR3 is CASSVNRGNTEAFF. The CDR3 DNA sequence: TGTGCCAGCAGCGTCAACAGGGGGAACACTGAAGCTTTCTTT.

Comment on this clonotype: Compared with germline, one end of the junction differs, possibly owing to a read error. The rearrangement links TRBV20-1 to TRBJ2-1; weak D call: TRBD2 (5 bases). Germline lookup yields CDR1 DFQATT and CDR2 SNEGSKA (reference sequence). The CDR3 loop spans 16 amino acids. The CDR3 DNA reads TGCAGTGCGGTGGGCGGGCCGCGAAGCTCCTGCAATGAGCAGTTCTTC. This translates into CSAVGGPRSSCNEQFF.

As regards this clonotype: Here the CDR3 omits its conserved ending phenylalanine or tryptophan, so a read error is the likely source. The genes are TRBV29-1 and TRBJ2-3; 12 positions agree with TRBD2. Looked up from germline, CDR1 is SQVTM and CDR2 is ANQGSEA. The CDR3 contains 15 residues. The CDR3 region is CSVPSGGAWTDRQYL. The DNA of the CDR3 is TGCAGCGTCCCTAGCGGGGGGGCCTGGACAGATAGGCAGTATTTA.

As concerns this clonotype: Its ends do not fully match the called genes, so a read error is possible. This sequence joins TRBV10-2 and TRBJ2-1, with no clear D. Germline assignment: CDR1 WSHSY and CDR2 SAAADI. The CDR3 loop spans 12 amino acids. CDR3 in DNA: TGCGCCAGCAGTGAGCATAACAATAAGCAGTTCTTC. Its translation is CASSEHNNKQFF.

The CDR3 spells CTTRPPGLGKDEQFF. DNA for the CDR3: TGTACCACCCGACCTCCGGGACTAGGTAAGGATGAGCAGTTCTTC. This chain joins TRBV6-1 and TRBJ2-1, with 8 bases aligning to TRBD2. The CDR3 covers 15 residues. Germline V CDR1 and CDR2: MNHNS, SASEGT.

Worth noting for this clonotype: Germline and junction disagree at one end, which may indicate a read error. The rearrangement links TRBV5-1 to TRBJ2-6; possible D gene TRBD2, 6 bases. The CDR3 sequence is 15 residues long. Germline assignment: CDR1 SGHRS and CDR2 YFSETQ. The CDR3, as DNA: TGCGCCATCAGCGGAGGACTATCTGGGGCCAACGTCCTGACTTTC. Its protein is CAISGGLSGANVLTF.

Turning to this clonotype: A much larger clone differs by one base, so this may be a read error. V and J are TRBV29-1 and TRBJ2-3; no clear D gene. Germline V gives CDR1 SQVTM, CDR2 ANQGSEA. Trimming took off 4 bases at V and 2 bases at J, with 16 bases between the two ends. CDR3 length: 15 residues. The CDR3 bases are TGCAGCGTTGGGGCACCTACACTTATCACAGATACGCAGTATTTT. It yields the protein CSVGAPTLITDTQYF.

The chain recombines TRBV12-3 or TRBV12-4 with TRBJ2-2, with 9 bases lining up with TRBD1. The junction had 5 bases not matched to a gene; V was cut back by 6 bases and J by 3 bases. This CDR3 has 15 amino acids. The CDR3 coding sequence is TGTGCCAGCAGCGCTGACAGGGGGGACACCGGGGAGCTGTTTTTT. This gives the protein CASSADRGDTGELFF.